This T cell receptor (beta chain) appears in the sequencing data of a study of T cell changes during pregnancy in multiple sclerosis. Only in-frame clones appear in the TCRdb table, and some are missing; sequencing was by immunoSEQ multiplex PCR. The table includes roughly 93,000 clones, around 94% detected once. CDR1 is GTSNPN, CDR2 SVGIG, per germline (reference sequence). The CDR3 length is 12 residues. Trimming removed 5 bases at V and 3 bases at J, with 10 bases between. The receptor's source is a female donor with multiple sclerosis, enrolled in a pregnancy study. The rearrangement joins TRBV30 to TRBJ2-5; weak D call: TRBD1 (5 bases). The sequencing here drew on peripheral blood, taken after pregnancy. CDR3 residues: CAWVDREETQYF. CDR3 DNA sequence: TGTGCCTGGGTTGACAGAGAAGAGACCCAGTACTTC.